This is a list of T cell receptor beta chains from one sample in a study of OX40 agonist ivuxolimab in advanced cancers. Only in-frame clones appear in the TCRdb table, and some are missing; sequencing was by immunoSEQ multiplex PCR. The sample gives about 46,000 clones, roughly 86% of which show up once; about 11% is in the top ten. The input for sequencing was CD4+ or CD8+ T cells sorted from blood, taken in a trial of the OX40 agonist ivuxolimab. Receptors were obtained from an adult with an advanced solid tumor such as melanoma, head and neck, liver or kidney cancer. CDR3s include the opening cysteine and the closing phenylalanine or tryptophan.

V gene: TRBV6-5; J gene: TRBJ2-7; CDR3 protein: CASSYGFSYEQYF
V gene: TRBV2; J gene: TRBJ2-1; CDR3 protein: CASSKRGHNEQFF
V gene: TRBV4-2; J gene: TRBJ2-1; CDR3 protein: CASSPYRVSSYNEQFF
V gene: TRBV7-9; J gene: TRBJ1-2; CDR3 protein: CASSRGASGYTF
V gene: TRBV5-1; J gene: TRBJ2-1; CDR3 protein: CASSLEDNEQFF
V gene: TRBV9; J gene: TRBJ2-3; CDR3 protein: CASSVDGTARVF
V gene: TRBV7-7; J gene: TRBJ2-1; CDR3 protein: CASSLLAGGTANEQFF
V gene: TRBV5-1; J gene: TRBJ2-1; CDR3 protein: CASSLGLGGRDEQFF
V gene: TRBV29-1; J gene: TRBJ1-2; CDR3 protein: CSVEERVRDRAPGGYTF
V gene: TRBV5-5; J gene: TRBJ2-5; CDR3 protein: CASIHLGRTGAETQYF
V gene: TRBV21-1; J gene: TRBJ2-7; CDR3 protein: CASSPLARGSSYEQYF
V gene: TRBV7-2; J gene: TRBJ2-1; CDR3 protein: CASTLFGYNEQFF
V gene: TRBV9; J gene: TRBJ2-7; CDR3 protein: CASSVGWQDSYEQYF
V gene: TRBV4-1; J gene: TRBJ2-7; CDR3 protein: CASSSQPGTSGRGDEQYF
V gene: TRBV9; J gene: TRBJ1-5; CDR3 protein: CASSVEGGLNQPQHF
V gene: TRBV2; J gene: TRBJ2-7; CDR3 protein: CASSEQGSSYEQYF
V gene: TRBV9; J gene: TRBJ1-3; CDR3 protein: CASSLDRSDKDTIYF
V gene: TRBV7-6; J gene: TRBJ1-5; CDR3 protein: CASSLSAGVGQPQHF
V gene: TRBV5-1; J gene: TRBJ2-5; CDR3 protein: CASSGTSGQFQETQYF
V gene: TRBV18; J gene: TRBJ2-5; CDR3 protein: CASSPGLGSQETQYF